Listed here is a single T cell receptor beta chain. Antigen specificity is unknown. The data originate from a study of OX40 agonist ivuxolimab in advanced cancers. The germline CDR1 and CDR2 sequences are MNHNS and SASEGT. This CDR3 region has 13 residues. The V end lost 9 bases, the J end lost 0 bases, and 8 bases lay between the germline ends. Method: immunoSEQ multiplex PCR; TCRdb's copy keeps in-frame clones and lacks some. The sample has roughly 62,000 clones, less than 90% seen once. Study results and caveats: Among patients with partial responses at 0.1-3.0 mg/kg, clonal expansion was among the lowest. Fewer expanded clones were found on average in CD4+ than in CD8+ T cells.

This TCR was recovered from an adult with an advanced solid tumor such as melanoma, head and neck, liver or kidney cancer. Source: CD4+ or CD8+ T cells sorted from blood, taken in a trial of the OX40 agonist ivuxolimab. V usage is TRBV6-1 and J usage is TRBJ1-4; D not resolved. CDR3 coding DNA: TGTGCCAGTATCCGGGCAACTAATGAAAAACTGTTTTTT. Its protein product is CASIRATNEKLFF.